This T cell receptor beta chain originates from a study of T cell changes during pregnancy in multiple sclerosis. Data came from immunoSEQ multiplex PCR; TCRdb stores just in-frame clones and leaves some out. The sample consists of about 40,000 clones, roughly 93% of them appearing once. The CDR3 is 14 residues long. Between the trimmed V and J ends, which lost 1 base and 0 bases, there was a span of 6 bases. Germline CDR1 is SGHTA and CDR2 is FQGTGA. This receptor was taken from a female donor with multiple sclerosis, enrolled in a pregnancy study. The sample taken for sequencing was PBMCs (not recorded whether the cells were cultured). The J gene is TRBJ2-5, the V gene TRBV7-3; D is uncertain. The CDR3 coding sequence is TGTGCCAGCAGCTTAAGCCGGGACCAAGAGACCCAGTACTTC. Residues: CASSLSRDQETQYF.